The 6 T cell receptor beta chains in this list originate from one sample, sequenced in a study of shared clonotypes between healthy human individuals. The protocol was immunoSEQ multiplex PCR, while the TCRdb copy is restricted to in-frame clones and leaves out a portion. The top ten clones hold 8% to 13% of a sample with about 340,000 clones, around 79% of them seen once. Sequencing was performed on memory CD4+ T cells sorted from blood. Subset here: CD45RA-negative fraction. The receptors come from a man aged 25 to 40 in good health.

This clone came up many times. Different DNA sequences within this sample yield the same CDR3. The chain employs TRBV18 and TRBJ2-5; TRBD1 matches at 7 bases. V dropped 0 bases and J dropped 3; count of bases not matched to a gene: 1. From germline, CDR1 is KGHSH and CDR2 LQKENI. The CDR3 is 14 residues long. The CDR3 DNA reads as TGTGCCAGCTCACCACCGGGACAGAAAGAGACCCAGTACTTC. Translating gives CASSPPGQKETQYF.

V is TRBV5-1 and J is TRBJ2-7; the D gene is possibly TRBD1 (6 bases). CDR3 length equals 12 residues. CDR1 SGHRS and CDR2 YFSETQ come from the germline V gene. Trimming shortened V by 4 bases and J by 2 bases, and 7 bases separated the two germline ends. In DNA form, the CDR3 reads TGCGCCAGCAGCCGGGACACCTACGAGCAGTACTTC. It translates to CASSRDTYEQYF. Variable domain in full (rest from reference TRBV5-1 and TRBJ2-7): KAGVTQTPRYLIKTRGQQVTLSCSPISGHRSVSWYQQTPGQGLQFLFEYFSETQRNKGNFPGRFSGRQFSNSRSEMNVSTLELGDSALYLCASSRDTYEQYFGPGTRLTVT.

This clone was counted a few times. The chain recombines TRBV7-2 with TRBJ2-2; D not resolved. Trimming shortened V by 2 bases and J by 7 bases, and 8 bases separated the two germline ends. This CDR3 contains 13 residues. Germline V lookup: CDR1 SGHTA, CDR2 FQGNSA. CDR3 loop: CASSLFGGGELFF. Here the CDR3 DNA reads TGTGCCAGCAGCTTATTCGGCGGCGGGGAGCTGTTTTTT.

V is TRBV11-2 and J is TRBJ1-4, with a weak D call TRBD1 (5 bases). Trimming stripped 3 bases from V and 8 bases from J, with 16 bases between. The length of the CDR3 is 15 residues. Germline V gene lookup returns CDR1 SGHAT and CDR2 FQNNGV. In nucleotides, the CDR3 is TGTGCCAGCAGCTTTAGGACGGCCGGGGGGGAAAAACTGTTTTTT. This sequence encodes CASSFRTAGGEKLFF.

The chain recombines TRBV2 with TRBJ2-7; TRBD1 might be the D (5 bases). With 6 bases removed from V and 0 bases from J, the gap between germline ends came to 9 bases. This CDR3 contains 13 residues. Germline CDR1 and CDR2: SNHLY and FYNNEI. The CDR3 DNA follows: TGTGCCAGCAGGCAGGGTAGCTCCTACGAGCAGTACTTC. This sequence encodes CASRQGSSYEQYF.

This CDR3 reads CASSEAGWPYNEQFF. The CDR3 DNA is TGTGCCAGCAGCGAAGCGGGTTGGCCCTACAATGAGCAGTTCTTC. The chain couples TRBV9 to TRBJ2-1, with D perhaps TRBD2 (6 bases). The germline gives CDR1 SGDLS, CDR2 YYNGEE. The CDR3 has 15 amino acids. The V end was cut by 3 bases, the J end by 2 bases, with 12 bases between.